This record looks at one T cell receptor beta chain sequence and its context. No antigen is known for it. The entry originates in a study of PD-1 blockade in classical Hodgkin lymphoma. About the study: A 3 mg/kg intravenous dose of nivolumab was received by patients every 2 weeks. Findings and caveats of the study: Complete responders showed a baseline diversity that resembled the diversity of newly diagnosed patients. Patients were excluded if nivolumab began under 1 year after ASCT (the autologous transplant).

Germline CDR1 reads MNHNS; CDR2 reads SASEGT. This CDR3 comprises 14 residues. V lost 11 bases to trimming and J lost 0 bases, with 15 bases between them. Sequencing was performed with immunoSEQ multiplex PCR; in TCRdb, only in-frame clones are kept and a portion is missing. The top ten hold 15% to 20% of the sample, which has 25,000 to 35,000 clones, around four fifths seen once. Time point in this sample: cycle 4 day 1 (C4D1), after 5 to 7 weeks of nivolumab. Each patient's relapse followed autologous stem cell transplantation, and brentuximab vedotin exposure varied. This rearrangement joins TRBV6-1 to TRBJ2-3; D is possibly TRBD1 (5 bases). This TCR came from a human donor with classical Hodgkin lymphoma. The sample in question was peripheral blood mononuclear cells (PBMCs), obtained before the fourth cycle of nivolumab. The CDR3 spells CALGTGLSTDTQYF. DNA for the CDR3: TGTGCCCTCGGTACAGGCCTTAGCACAGATACGCAGTATTTT.